This T cell receptor beta chain was sequenced during a study of cytomegalovirus exposure and HLA in healthy donors (dated by TCRdb to the late 2010s). In terms of the full investigation: In an earlier analysis of about 560 of the donors, 276 Gb of sequence data and 100 million or so unique TCR beta sequences from 180 million or so T cells were reported. The study combined high-throughput TCR immunosequencing, statistical association of individual TCRs with disease status, and machine learning to predict cytomegalovirus infection status. The study was designed to test whether signatures of past pathogen exposure could be identified by cataloging public T cell receptors. The study profiled the T cell repertoires of 666 subjects by immunosequencing and related them to cytomegalovirus serostatus. An early release that covered about 640 HLA-typed donors contained approximately 300 gigabases of sequencing data and some 87 million unique TCR sequences. HLA typing covered class I and class II loci at four-digit resolution. Typing coverage varied by locus: roughly 629-640 donors for A, B, C, DRB1 and DQB1; 522 for DQA1; more than 600 for DPA1; about 450 for DPB1. Every discovery cohort repertoire had been produced on one sequencing platform. Donor age, sex, ethnicity and CMV serostatus were collected together with the repertoire data. To decide whether each TCR beta V gene segment behaved as functional or pseudogenic, an earlier analysis of some 570 of the donors relied on high-throughput TCR beta sequencing. Rather than drawing on any new phenotypic data, the later analysis identified candidate immune exposures from TCR beta sequences and the way those sequences occurred across donors. Among the roughly 390 genotyped donors, under 90% belonged to the genetic ancestry cluster associated with self-reported Caucasian donors. On average, around 230,000 unique TCR beta nucleotide sequences were sequenced per donor among about 400 genotyped donors of the cohort, with 15% to 20% of those sequences being non-productive. Genome-wide SNP genotypes for about 65% of the roughly 670 donors were used in a later genetic analysis, which treated that subset as a discovery cohort. Roughly five DR-DQ haplotypes were treated as single units for association and clustering because of strong linkage in the cohort. A later analysis re-analyzed previously published TCR beta repertoires from 666 donors and added high-resolution HLA genotyping to study TCR occurrence patterns. A separate validation cohort of roughly 130 different subjects was used in addition to the 666-subject first cohort.

From cysteine to phenylalanine, the CDR3 is 13 amino acids long. Of the read, only the CDR3 DNA is kept; its 39 bases are in frame from base 1. From the germline V gene, CDR1 is MNHNS and CDR2 is SASEGT. Trimming removed 10 bases from V and 6 bases from J, leaving 15 bases between the germline ends. The full study reports these points: In this cohort, only TCR beta chains were sequenced, and detectable features were limited by the absence of alpha or paired-chain data. A further reported finding was that TCR beta sequences accurately predicted the HLA-A and HLA-B alleles for most subjects in the first cohort. Because HLA typing was unavailable for some donors at each locus, only the typed subset was used in association tests. An association between a missense DCLRE1C variant and V-gene and J-gene trimming of TCR beta chains was found in a later genetic analysis and replicated in an independent cohort. Correlated functional status among segregating V segments might reflect linkage disequilibrium, but an unknown experimental factor could not be ruled out. A later analysis associated some 17,000 TCR beta sequences with specific HLA alleles at a false discovery rate of 0.05. In an earlier analysis of approximately 590 of the donors, most TCR beta V segments appeared in productive rearrangements about 90% or about 30% of the time, broadly matching IMGT annotations. The study gave a list of under 200 TCR beta chains associated with cytomegalovirus. A later analysis found that TCR association rates varied across HLA loci, with DRB1 alleles showing the most associated TCRs and HLA-C alleles the fewest. When HLA alleles, especially DR and DQ, strongly co-occurred, TCR associations were difficult to assign to individual alleles. The earlier analysis of around 600 of the donors excluded about 16 rarely observed V segments, including chromosome 9 orphons, because counts were too low. A later genetic analysis reported fewer N-insertions in productive TCRs among donors in an Asian-associated ancestry cluster than the roughly 620-donor mean. The classifier was reported to diagnose cytomegalovirus status with high specificity and sensitivity in both the original cohort and the validation cohort. Presence/absence analyses assumed roughly uniform sequencing depth across donors, an assumption that may not hold. CMV serostatus was the only immune exposure information available for the cohort. In vitro tests confirmed that a few of the cytomegalovirus-associated TCR beta chains recognize cytomegalovirus antigens. Most CMV-associated TCR beta chains appeared to be HLA-restricted in a later analysis, and the HLA associations seemed to be driven largely by CMV exposure. A later analysis found that HLA-associated TCR beta chains were more clonally expanded and had lower generation probabilities than equally common non-associated chains. Across donors, most TCR sequences were observed very rarely, whereas some public TCRs were present in many individuals. A group of highly shared sequence variants was considered likely to be a technical artifact of the sequencing pipeline. The 87-base-pair reads could not distinguish some IMGT-functional V segments, including TRBV6-2 and TRBV6-3, so those segments were excluded. It was suggested by the authors that the approach could potentially be generalized to other disease states and immunological phenotypes. Several of the top co-occurrence clusters appeared to be linked to parvovirus B19, influenza, CMV and Epstein-Barr virus, according to a later analysis.

A remark on this clone: Its recognized antigen is unknown. Per-base quality was not reported, and no clone a single base away is much larger than it.

Receptor amplification or capture employed the immunoSEQ multiplex PCR assay. The multiplex PCR relied on a mix of 60 forward primers for TCR Vbeta segments and 13 reverse primers for TCR Jbeta segments. Amplification of the CDR3 region of rearranged TCR beta genes was performed with a multiplex PCR assay on genomic DNA. The Illumina HiSeq System was used to sequence the amplified TCR beta libraries as 87-base-pair reads. The published analysis was carried out like this. A later analysis counted about 80 million unique TCR beta chains across the roughly 700 repertoires, and around 9.9 million of these chains were shared by at least two donors. Raw reads were error-corrected and collapsed into unique sequences with a nearest-neighbor algorithm that merged closely related sequences to remove PCR and sequencing errors. Alignment of CDR3 sequences to IMGT reference sequences was used to assign V, D and J gene segments. For a sequence to be retained, a match of at least six nucleotides to both a V gene segment and a J gene segment was required. Rearrangements were called productive when the CDR3 lacked stop codons and stayed in frame with V and J; all others were non-productive. CDR3 was defined by IMGT convention, running from the second conserved V-encoded cysteine to the conserved J-encoded phenylalanine. In an earlier analysis of around 640 of the donors, sequences lacking an unambiguous match to a single V gene segment were excluded. In an earlier analysis of 450 to 750 of the donors, a V segment was called functional when productive rearrangements were above 56.7%, and segregating when the standard deviation between donors exceeded 5%. A statistical classification framework was built to diagnose cytomegalovirus status from the catalog of TCR beta chain sequences. In a later analysis, TCR nucleotide sequences were compared against IMGT/GENE-DB human TR gene sequences so that V and J genes could be assigned. The TCRdist pipeline was used in a later analysis to assign CDR3 sequences and most-parsimonious VDJ recombination scenarios. A later analysis defined each TCR beta chain by its CDR3 amino acid sequence plus V-gene family, and excluded reads lacking a unique V-gene family. In a later analysis, approximately 640 highly shared, low-generation-probability nucleotide sequences were removed to address suspected cross-contamination and a sequencing artifact. A later analysis calculated a clonal expansion index for each public chain from normalized within-repertoire ranks of inferred template counts. Generation probabilities in a later analysis came from a VDJ recombination model fitted to out-of-frame rearrangements, and those results were checked against IGoR. In a later analysis, hypergeometric tests were used to score TCR-TCR, TCR-HLA and TCR-CMV co-occurrence, with a repertoire-size bias correction applied to TCR pairs. False discovery rates were estimated in a later analysis by permuting HLA or CMV assignments 20 times. In a later analysis, co-occurring TCRs were grouped using DBSCAN, with TCRdist sequence similarity added in when clustering inside HLA-allele-positive subsets. For co-occurrence clustering, repertoires with fewer than 30,000 or more than 120,000 public chains were excluded, along with roughly five repertoires with anomalous nucleotide sharing. TCRdb limited this immuneACCESS table to in-frame rearrangements with V and J called. A share of clones is missing; checked studies link under half to unresolved V genes, and the rest is unexplained. Clonal size and the V and J genes are those of that table, whereas D and trimming came from the DNA. The sample table contains approximately 260,000 clones; only one count was recorded for 80% to 90% of them. The ten largest clonotypes hold 2% to 2.5% of the sample.

The cohort was made up of 500 to 800 healthy bone marrow donors. All cohort members were sampled while nominally healthy, although unrecorded immune exposures were likely present. The donor tested CMV seropositive, placing the donor among the roughly 300 seropositive members of the cohort. Each donor provided a peripheral blood sample, and peripheral blood mononuclear cells were used for TCR beta sequencing. Genomic DNA extraction from the blood cell samples was performed with the Qiagen DNeasy Blood Extraction Kit. The TCR comes from a woman in her thirties or forties in good health and CMV-seropositive. Sequenced input: PBMCs. The chain employs TRBV6-1 and TRBJ1-4; the best D guess is TRBD1, with 6 bases matching. The nucleotide sequence reads TGTGCCACCAATGTCCAGGGGTATGAAAAACTGTTTTTT. It encodes CATNVQGYEKLFF.